A selection of T cell receptor beta chains follows, all from one sample in a study of glioma-infiltrating T cells. TCRdb used MiXCR to reprocess the multiplex PCR reads, holding one entry per CDR3 protein. The sample carries some 130,000 distinct CDR3 sequences, roughly a quarter recorded once. Sequenced sample: glioma tissue, nonneoplastic brain tissue, or PBMCs (not recorded which). The receptors originated from a human donor with low-grade glioma or glioblastoma, undergoing nonglioma brain surgery, or in good health (not recorded which). CDR3s include the opening cysteine and the closing phenylalanine or tryptophan. D genes are given only for firm matches. Size values are once, few and many counts, or a class for expanded clones, and some rows have none.

length | J | size | D | V | DNA | CDR3
13 | TRBJ1-1 | many | TRBD1 | TRBV20-1 | TGCAGTGCTATCCGGGACAGGGCCACTGAAGCTTTCTTT | CSAIRDRATEAFF
15 | TRBJ2-1 | few | - | TRBV6-6 | TGTGCCAGCAGTTACTCGGCAGGCTCCTACAATGAGCAGTTCTTC | CASSYSAGSYNEQFF
14 | TRBJ1-1 | few | - | TRBV12-3/TRBV12-4 | TGTGCCAGCAGTGCAGGGGTTGGGAACACTGAAGCTTTCTTT | CASSAGVGNTEAFF
15 | TRBJ2-1 | - | TRBD2 | TRBV6-2/TRBV6-3 | TGTGCCAGCAGACACCTTAGCGGGGGGACCAATGGGCAGTTCTTC | CASRHLSGGTNGQFF
12 | TRBJ1-2 | - | - | TRBV28 | TGTGCCAGCAGTTTAATGCTACGGGGCTACACCTTC | CASSLMLRGYTF
15 | TRBJ2-1 | many | - | TRBV7-9 | TGTGCCAGCAGCTTAGTCGCCAGATCCTACAATGAGCAGTTCTTC | CASSLVARSYNEQFF
13 | TRBJ1-2 | many | - | TRBV6-1 | TGTGCCAGCAGTGAGACAGAAGGTCGGGGCTACACCTTC | CASSETEGRGYTF
14 | TRBJ2-1 | many | TRBD1 | TRBV4-1 | TGCGCCAGCAGCCAAAGACAGGGGTACAATGAGCAGTTCTTC | CASSQRQGYNEQFF
15 | TRBJ1-2 | - | TRBD1 | TRBV7-9 | TGTGCCAGCAGCCTGGCTGAGGGGGCGGACTATGGCTACACCTTC | CASSLAEGADYGYTF
13 | TRBJ2-1 | many | - | TRBV4-1 | TGCGCCAGCAGCTTTGTTGGGGCCGATGAGCAGTTCTTC | CASSFVGADEQFF
14 | TRBJ1-5 | many | - | TRBV24-1 | TGTGCCACCAGTGACTACAGGGTCAATCAGCCCCAGCATTTT | CATSDYRVNQPQHF
13 | TRBJ1-2 | few | - | TRBV6-6 | TGTGCCAGCAGTTACTCGATACGTAATGGCTACACCTTC | CASSYSIRNGYTF
14 | TRBJ1-1 | many | - | TRBV28 | TGTGCCAGCAACGGCGGGACCCCGAACACTGAAGCTTTCTTT | CASNGGTPNTEAFF
17 | TRBJ2-5 | few | TRBD2 | TRBV6-6 | TGTGCCAGAACCTCAGGCACGACTAGCGGGGTTACAGGGACCCAGTACTTC | CARTSGTTSGVTGTQYF
15 | TRBJ1-1 | few | TRBD1 | TRBV6-2/TRBV6-3 | TGTGCCAGCAGTTACCCCGGACAGGCGAACACTGAAGCTTTCTTT | CASSYPGQANTEAFF
15 | TRBJ2-3 | many | - | TRBV6-1 | TGTGCCAGCAGTCCCCGGCAGGCTAGCACAGATACGCAGTATTTT | CASSPRQASTDTQYF
10 | TRBJ2-3 | few | - | TRBV2 | TGTGCCAGCCTCGGAGATACGCAGTATTTT | CASLGDTQYF
15 | TRBJ1-1 | few | - | TRBV29-1 | TGCAGCGTTCGGGCGCCCGAGACCATGAACACTGAAGCTTTCTTT | CSVRAPETMNTEAFF
12 | TRBJ2-1 | few | - | TRBV7-8 | TGTGCCAGCAGCCAGGGGGGGAGAGAGCAGTTCTTC | CASSQGGREQFF
15 | TRBJ1-2 | - | - | TRBV6-2/TRBV6-3 | TGTGCCAGCAGTGACGGTGCAGGGAGGAACTATGGCTACACCTTC | CASSDGAGRNYGYTF
14 | TRBJ1-6 | few | - | TRBV18 | TGTGCCAGCTCACCACCCCCGGCGAATTCACCCCTCCACTTT | CASSPPPANSPLHF
15 | TRBJ2-2 | few | TRBD2 | TRBV20-1 | TGCAGTGCTAGACCCAAACTAGCGGGCGGCGGGGAGCTGTTTTTT | CSARPKLAGGGELFF
16 | TRBJ1-3 | - | - | TRBV28 | TGTGCCAGCAACACCGAATGGGGGGTCTACGGAAACACCATATATTTT | CASNTEWGVYGNTIYF
14 | TRBJ2-3 | - | TRBD1 | TRBV29-1 | TGCAGCGTTGGGTCAACAGGGGTTGGAGATACGCAGTATTTT | CSVGSTGVGDTQYF
13 | TRBJ2-2 | many | - | TRBV2 | TGTGCCTGGGCAGGGTCGAACACCGGGGAGCTGTTTTTT | CAWAGSNTGELFF
15 | TRBJ1-5 | - | - | TRBV3-1 | TGTGCCAGCAGCCGAGATACAGGCTTATATCAGCCCCAGCATTTT | CASSRDTGLYQPQHF
14 | TRBJ1-1 | many | - | TRBV28 | - | CASILARDYSEAFF